This T cell receptor (beta chain) was identified during a study of PD-1 blockade in mismatch repair-deficient tumors. For the study at large: Patients had some twelve mismatch repair-deficient cancer types, all previously treated and progressing.

CDR3 size: 18 residues. Trimming at V came to 1 base and at J to 1 base, leaving 10 bases not matched to a gene. Germline CDR1 SGHVS, CDR2 FNYEAQ. All patients were mismatch repair deficient, assessed by either PCR or immunohistochemistry. The TCR-sequenced patients were a few responders to pembrolizumab. Study findings and constraints: Tumor-resident clones, often absent from pretreatment blood, expanded after pembrolizumab and then contracted.

Profiling relied on immunoSEQ multiplex PCR, and the TCRdb table lists in-frame clones only, not all of them. The sample gives under 95,000 clones, around 85% of which show up once; around 2.6% is in the top ten. Turning to this clone: No antigen is known for it.

The sample here was peripheral blood, taken 12 weeks after starting pembrolizumab. The rearrangement uses TRBV7-6 and TRBJ2-5; the match to TRBD2 covers 9 bases. The sequence derives from an adult with mismatch repair-deficient cancer. The CDR3 DNA reads as TGTGCCAGCAGCTTAGACGCTCCTAGCGGGATCACCCAAGAGACCCAGTACTTC. Amino acid sequence: CASSLDAPSGITQETQYF.